Below are 14 T cell receptor beta chains sequenced from a single sample in a study of OX40 agonist ivuxolimab in advanced cancers. The receptor library was made with the immunoSEQ multiplex PCR assay. TCRdb's version of the immuneACCESS table is confined to in-frame rearrangements and falls short of the full clone set. An unresolved V gene accounts for under half of the shortfall where checked; the remainder is of unknown origin. The sample includes about 79,000 clones, with around 93% observed a single time. The ten biggest clones cover approximately 10% of the sample. The sample in question was CD4+ or CD8+ T cells sorted from blood, obtained in a trial of the OX40 agonist ivuxolimab. The receptors were sampled from an adult with an advanced solid tumor such as melanoma, head and neck, liver or kidney cancer.

The chain uses TRBV4-1 and TRBJ2-3; TRBD1 matches at 10 bases. The CDR3 loop spans 15 amino acids. V dropped 4 bases and J dropped 4; count of bases not matched to a gene: 5. Germline V gene lookup returns CDR1 MGHRA and CDR2 YSYEKL. The CDR3 region has the DNA TGCGCCAGCAGCCTAACGACAGGGGGCCCAGATACGCAGTATTTT. Translated: CASSLTTGGPDTQYF.

The chain carries TRBV19 and TRBJ2-1; 9 positions match TRBD2. Looked up from germline, CDR1 is LNHDA and CDR2 is SQIVND (reference sequence). Trimming at V came to 6 bases and at J to 4 bases, leaving 1 base not matched to a gene. The CDR3 has 13 amino acids. CDR3 protein: CASRSGGYNEQFF. CDR3 bases: TGTGCCAGTAGGAGCGGGGGGTACAATGAGCAGTTCTTC. The full variable domain, rest sourced from reference TRBV19 and TRBJ2-1, is DGGITQSPKYLFRKEGQNVTLSCEQNLNHDAMYWYRQDPGQGLRLIYYSQIVNDFQKGDIAEGYSVSREKKESFPLTVTSAQKNPTAFYLCASRSGGYNEQFFGPGTRLTVL.

For the CDR3, the DNA is TGTGCCAGCAGCTATCGGGACGGTCACTATGGCTACACCTTC. Its protein product is CASSYRDGHYGYTF. This sequence joins TRBV5-8 and TRBJ1-2; a possible D gene is TRBD1 (5 bases). The V gene's germline CDR1 is SGHTS and CDR2 YDEGEE. The length of the CDR3 is 14 residues. V was trimmed by 3 bases and J by 3 bases, leaving 12 bases between them. The full variable domain, rest sourced from reference TRBV5-8 and TRBJ1-2, is EAGVTQSPTHLIKTRGQQATLRCSPISGHTSVYWYQQALGLGLQFLLWYDEGEERNRGNFPPRFSGRQFPNYSSELNVNALELEDSALYLCASSYRDGHYGYTFGSGTRLTVV.

The chain combines TRBV9 with TRBJ2-1; TRBD1 agrees at 8 bases. Germline V gene sequence: CDR1 SGDLS, CDR2 YYNGEE. Trimming removed 3 bases from V and 4 bases from J; junction bases left unmatched: 9. The length of the CDR3 is 16 residues. The CDR3 loop is CASSAQGASVYNEQFF. The CDR3 DNA reads TGTGCCAGCAGCGCCCAGGGGGCAAGTGTGTACAATGAGCAGTTCTTC.

The chain recombines TRBV7-9 with TRBJ2-7, with D perhaps given as TRBD1 or TRBD2 (5 bases each). The length of the CDR3 is 16 residues. Germline CDR1 SEHNR, CDR2 FQNEAQ (reference sequence). Trimming cost V 1 base and J 0 bases, with 13 bases left between them. The DNA for the CDR3 is TGTGCCAGCAGCTTAGAATCGGGGCCGAGCTCCTACGAGCAGTACTTC. It specifies CASSLESGPSSYEQYF.

The V gene is TRBV7-3, the J gene TRBJ1-5, with D possibly being TRBD1 (5 bases). Germline loops: CDR1 SGHTA, CDR2 FQGTGA. This CDR3 spans 13 amino acids. V shed 5 bases and J shed 7 bases, with 12 bases lying between them. The CDR3 region is CASSQYSGQPQHF. The CDR3, as DNA: TGTGCCAGCAGCCAATATTCAGGGCAGCCCCAGCATTTT.

This chain uses TRBV11-3 with TRBJ2-5, with 8 bases lining up with TRBD1. Germline CDR1 SGHNT, CDR2 YENEEA. The CDR3 runs 16 residues. V was pared by 1 base and J by 5 bases, with 9 bases of the junction left unmatched. Here the CDR3 DNA reads TGTGCCAGCAGCTTAGGGCCTCCCAGGGGGCGGGAGACCCAGTACTTC. It codes for CASSLGPPRGRETQYF.

The rearrangement joins TRBV7-2 to TRBJ2-7; tentative D call: TRBD1 (6 bases). The CDR3 is 15 amino acids. Deletions cut 8 bases from V and 3 bases from J, with 20 bases between. Germline values: CDR1 SGHTA, CDR2 FQGNSA. CDR3 loop: CASELWGEGGYEQYF. The CDR3 DNA reads as TGTGCCAGCGAGCTTTGGGGTGAAGGGGGCTACGAGCAGTACTTC.

The V gene is TRBV7-6, the J gene TRBJ2-3; TRBD2 agrees at 7 bases. The J segment lost 6 bases and the V segment lost 5 bases, leaving 11 bases of the junction unmatched. Germline lookup yields CDR1 SGHVS and CDR2 FNYEAQ. The CDR3 contains 15 residues. For the CDR3, the DNA is TGTGCCAGCAGCCGGAGCGGGGCCACCGCCGATACGCAGTATTTT. Translating it yields CASSRSGATADTQYF.

The J gene is TRBJ2-1, the V gene TRBV10-3; D gene ambiguous. The germline V gene encodes CDR1 ENHRY and CDR2 SYGVKD. Trimming removed 10 bases from V and 6 bases from J, with 19 bases in between. The CDR3 is made up of 14 amino acids. Written as DNA, the CDR3 is TGTGCCACCCAGTTCCGTCTAGATATCAATGAGCAGTTCTTC. Translated: CATQFRLDINEQFF.

The V gene is TRBV19, the J gene TRBJ2-4, with D possibly being TRBD1 or TRBD2 (5 bases each). The germline CDR1 and CDR2 sequences are LNHDA and SQIVND (reference sequence). This CDR3 has 16 residues. Trimming pared 7 bases from V and 0 bases from J, leaving 16 bases between. The CDR3 is CASTEGPPLAKNIQYF. In DNA, the CDR3 is TGTGCCAGTACTGAGGGGCCGCCCTTAGCCAAAAACATTCAGTACTTC. Full variable domain (remainder filled in from reference TRBV19 and TRBJ2-4): DGGITQSPKYLFRKEGQNVTLSCEQNLNHDAMYWYRQDPGQGLRLIYYSQIVNDFQKGDIAEGYSVSREKKESFPLTVTSAQKNPTAFYLCASTEGPPLAKNIQYFGAGTRLSVL.

V gene TRBV4-3 combines with J gene TRBJ2-6, with 7 bases lining up with TRBD2. The CDR3 has 17 amino acids. Trimming cost V 2 bases and J 3 bases; bases outside gene matches: 7. Germline lookup yields CDR1 LGHNA and CDR2 YSLEER. CDR3 residues: CASSQKGEGFGANVLTF. CDR3 coding DNA: TGCGCCAGCAGCCAAAAAGGGGAGGGCTTTGGGGCCAACGTCCTGACTTTC.

The chain has TRBV23-1 and TRBJ2-7; D is uncertain. TRBV23-1 counts as an open reading frame of uncertain function. With 4 bases removed from V and 2 bases from J, the gap between germline ends came to 21 bases. The CDR3 is made up of 17 amino acids. In nucleotides, the CDR3 is TGCGCCAGCAGTCGAGACCCCAGGCGTGATAATACCTACGAGCAGTACTTC. Its translation is CASSRDPRRDNTYEQYF.

In its sample, this clone was seen a few times. The chain links TRBV9 to TRBJ1-1; D may be TRBD1 (5 bases). The germline gives CDR1 SGDLS, CDR2 YYNGEE. Between the trimmed V and J ends, which lost 0 bases and 1 base, there was a span of 7 bases. The CDR3 loop spans 14 amino acids. DNA for the CDR3: TGTGCCAGCAGCGTAGCGGGACCGAACACTGAAGCTTTCTTT. Translated, it gives CASSVAGPNTEAFF.